What follows is one T cell receptor (beta chain) and its context. This CDR3 spans 13 amino acids. CDR1 and CDR2 from the germline V gene are SNHLY and FYNNEI. Trimming took 7 bases from V and 3 from J, leaving 13 bases between them. These data originate in a study of T cell changes during pregnancy in multiple sclerosis. This table comes from immunoSEQ multiplex PCR, and its TCRdb copy is limited to in-frame clones, with some not included. Of some 36,000 clones detected, 90% to 95% appear once; the ten largest clones hold around 0.66%. The chain recombines TRBV2 with TRBJ2-7; TRBD1 might be the D (6 bases). This sample comprised CD4+ T cells from peripheral blood mononuclear cells, obtained in the second trimester of pregnancy. The clonotype comes from a female donor in good health, enrolled as a control in a pregnancy study. CDR3 protein: CASKRDTVYEQYF. Written as DNA, the CDR3 is TGTGCCAGCAAACGGGACACGGTCTACGAGCAGTACTTC.